These T cell receptor beta chains were read from a single sample in a study of OX40 agonist ivuxolimab in advanced cancers. Method: immunoSEQ multiplex PCR; TCRdb's copy keeps in-frame clones and lacks some. The repertoire has some 21,000 clones, 83% of them found once; the top ten carry roughly 50%. Sequences were derived from CD4+ or CD8+ T cells sorted from blood, sampled in a trial of the OX40 agonist ivuxolimab. The receptors here all came from an adult with an advanced solid tumor such as melanoma, head and neck, liver or kidney cancer. The CDR3 runs from the conserved cysteine through the conserved F or W. The D gene is left open where the match is weak. Where a row states a size, it is once, few, many or the class of an expanded clone; other rows omit it.

cdr3_nt: TGCGCCAGCAGCTTGGAGCTAGCATCAGATACGCAGTATTTT; cdr3_aa: CASSLELASDTQYF; clone_size: few; d_call: NA; j_call: TRBJ2-3; v_call: TRBV5-1
cdr3_nt: TGTGCCAGCAGCTCCGACCAGGCGGAGGGTTTTTATAGCAATCAGCCCCAGCATTTT; cdr3_aa: CASSSDQAEGFYSNQPQHF; clone_size: NA; d_call: NA; j_call: TRBJ1-5; v_call: TRBV7-3
cdr3_nt: TGCGCCAGCAGCTTACGGACTAGCGGCTCCTACAATGAGCAGTTCTTC; cdr3_aa: CASSLRTSGSYNEQFF; clone_size: NA; d_call: TRBD2; j_call: TRBJ2-1; v_call: TRBV5-1
cdr3_nt: TGTGCCAGCAGCTTAGGAACAGGGAGCTCCTACGAGCAGTACTTC; cdr3_aa: CASSLGTGSSYEQYF; clone_size: few; d_call: NA; j_call: TRBJ2-7; v_call: TRBV7-6
cdr3_nt: TGTGCCAGCAGCACCCCCGGGTCGGGTGGCACCGGGGAGCTGTTTTTT; cdr3_aa: CASSTPGSGGTGELFF; clone_size: NA; d_call: NA; j_call: TRBJ2-2; v_call: TRBV9
cdr3_nt: TGTGCCAGCAGCGGGGGACTGTTTGAGGGCTATGGCTACACCTTC; cdr3_aa: CASSGGLFEGYGYTF; clone_size: NA; d_call: NA; j_call: TRBJ1-2; v_call: TRBV5-6
cdr3_nt: TGTGCCAGCTCACCATGGGCCAGTCCCCTCACCGGGGAGCTGTTTTTT; cdr3_aa: CASSPWASPLTGELFF; clone_size: once; d_call: NA; j_call: TRBJ2-2; v_call: TRBV18
cdr3_nt: TGTGCCAGCAGCGCAGGGTTAAACACTGAAGCTTTCTTT; cdr3_aa: CASSAGLNTEAFF; clone_size: NA; d_call: NA; j_call: TRBJ1-1; v_call: TRBV9
cdr3_nt: TGTGCCAGCAGCGGCGACGTCCGGGACGTATCCGGGGAGCTGTTTTTT; cdr3_aa: CASSGDVRDVSGELFF; clone_size: NA; d_call: NA; j_call: TRBJ2-2; v_call: TRBV9
cdr3_nt: TGTGCCAGCAGCTCGAGGACAGGGCGGAACACTGAAGCTTTCTTT; cdr3_aa: CASSSRTGRNTEAFF; clone_size: NA; d_call: TRBD1; j_call: TRBJ1-1; v_call: TRBV5-4
cdr3_nt: TGTGCCAGCAGTTTAGGGACAGGGGGCGAGGAGACCCAGTACTTC; cdr3_aa: CASSLGTGGEETQYF; clone_size: NA; d_call: TRBD1; j_call: TRBJ2-5; v_call: TRBV27
cdr3_nt: TGTGCCAGCAGCCATCCTCGGGATTCACTAGCGGGGGGACGGAGCACAGATACGCAGTATTTT; cdr3_aa: CASSHPRDSLAGGRSTDTQYF; clone_size: NA; d_call: TRBD2; j_call: TRBJ2-3; v_call: TRBV4-2
cdr3_nt: TGTGCCAGCAGTTATTCCTTCGGGGGAGGTCAGCCCCAGCATTTT; cdr3_aa: CASSYSFGGGQPQHF; clone_size: NA; d_call: NA; j_call: TRBJ1-5; v_call: TRBV28
cdr3_nt: TGCAGCGTTGTGGGGACACCCTACGAGCAGTACTTC; cdr3_aa: CSVVGTPYEQYF; clone_size: NA; d_call: NA; j_call: TRBJ2-7; v_call: TRBV29-1
cdr3_nt: TGTGCCAGTAGTATTCCGGGACAGGGACTCGAAACTGAAGCTTTCTTT; cdr3_aa: CASSIPGQGLETEAFF; clone_size: NA; d_call: TRBD1; j_call: TRBJ1-1; v_call: TRBV19
cdr3_nt: TGCGCCAGCAGCGTCGTTAGCGGGGGCTACAATGAGCAGTTCTTC; cdr3_aa: CASSVVSGGYNEQFF; clone_size: NA; d_call: TRBD2; j_call: TRBJ2-1; v_call: TRBV4-3
cdr3_nt: TGTGCCAGCAGTTTTACAGGGCTAAGTAACTACGAGCAGTACTTC; cdr3_aa: CASSFTGLSNYEQYF; clone_size: once; d_call: NA; j_call: TRBJ2-7; v_call: TRBV28
cdr3_nt: TGTGCCAGCAGCTTTGTCTACGAGCAGTACTTC; cdr3_aa: CASSFVYEQYF; clone_size: NA; d_call: NA; j_call: TRBJ2-7; v_call: TRBV13
cdr3_nt: TGTGCCAGCAGCGCCGGGAGCGGGGGGGCACAAGAGACCCAGTACTTC; cdr3_aa: CASSAGSGGAQETQYF; clone_size: NA; d_call: TRBD2; j_call: TRBJ2-5; v_call: TRBV5-4
cdr3_nt: TGTGCCAGTCGTTCAGGGGGCTTCGCTGAAGCTTTCTTT; cdr3_aa: CASRSGGFAEAFF; clone_size: NA; d_call: TRBD1; j_call: TRBJ1-1; v_call: TRBV19
cdr3_nt: TGTGCCAGCAGCTTCTCGGGACTTGACAATGAGCAGTTCTTC; cdr3_aa: CASSFSGLDNEQFF; clone_size: NA; d_call: NA; j_call: TRBJ2-1; v_call: TRBV7-2
cdr3_nt: TGTGCCAGCAGCCCGAGACAGGGAGCAGCACACTACGAGCAGTACTTC; cdr3_aa: CASSPRQGAAHYEQYF; clone_size: NA; d_call: TRBD1; j_call: TRBJ2-7; v_call: TRBV7-2
cdr3_nt: TGTGCCAGTAGTGCGACAGGGTATTACGAGCAGTACTTC; cdr3_aa: CASSATGYYEQYF; clone_size: NA; d_call: TRBD1; j_call: TRBJ2-7; v_call: TRBV19
cdr3_nt: TGTGCCAGCAGCCCCGGGGTTGGGTACGAGCAGTACTTC; cdr3_aa: CASSPGVGYEQYF; clone_size: NA; d_call: NA; j_call: TRBJ2-7; v_call: TRBV11-2
cdr3_nt: TGTGCCAGCAGCAAACTCGGCGGAAGCTCCTACGAGCAGTACTTC; cdr3_aa: CASSKLGGSSYEQYF; clone_size: few; d_call: NA; j_call: TRBJ2-7; v_call: TRBV21-1
cdr3_nt: TGCAGTGCTAGCCTGGGAGAGCAGTTCTTC; cdr3_aa: CSASLGEQFF; clone_size: NA; d_call: NA; j_call: TRBJ2-1; v_call: TRBV20-1
cdr3_nt: TGTGCCAGCAGCCGGGGGGGGCTTATAGATACGCAGTATTTT; cdr3_aa: CASSRGGLIDTQYF; clone_size: NA; d_call: TRBD2; j_call: TRBJ2-3; v_call: TRBV6-6
cdr3_nt: TGTGCCAGCAGCTGGGCCGGGGAGCTGTTTTTT; cdr3_aa: CASSWAGELFF; clone_size: NA; d_call: NA; j_call: TRBJ2-2; v_call: TRBV7-9
cdr3_nt: TGTGCCAGCAGCGGGACCTATGGCTACACCTTC; cdr3_aa: CASSGTYGYTF; clone_size: NA; d_call: NA; j_call: TRBJ1-2; v_call: TRBV9
cdr3_nt: TGCGCCAGCAGCTTCGTCCAGGGCCCCAAAAACACTGAAGCTTTCTTT; cdr3_aa: CASSFVQGPKNTEAFF; clone_size: once; d_call: NA; j_call: TRBJ1-1; v_call: TRBV5-1
cdr3_nt: TGTGCCAGCAGCCAAGAATTCGCCAATCAGCCCCAGCATTTT; cdr3_aa: CASSQEFANQPQHF; clone_size: medium-sized; d_call: NA; j_call: TRBJ1-5; v_call: TRBV4-2
cdr3_nt: TGTGCCAGCAGTTTAGGGGTAGGGAGGGAAGGAGAGACCCAGTACTTC; cdr3_aa: CASSLGVGREGETQYF; clone_size: NA; d_call: TRBD2; j_call: TRBJ2-5; v_call: TRBV28
cdr3_nt: TGTGCCAGCAGCCTCCCTTGGGCGGGGCGGGATTCACCCCTCCACTTT; cdr3_aa: CASSLPWAGRDSPLHF; clone_size: NA; d_call: NA; j_call: TRBJ1-6; v_call: TRBV28
cdr3_nt: TGTGCCAGCAGTTTGGATCAGATAACGCAGTATTTT; cdr3_aa: CASSLDQITQYF; clone_size: few; d_call: NA; j_call: TRBJ2-3; v_call: TRBV27
cdr3_nt: TGTGCCAGCAGTTACTCTGTGGCTCACTCCGGGGAGCTGTTTTTT; cdr3_aa: CASSYSVAHSGELFF; clone_size: once; d_call: NA; j_call: TRBJ2-2; v_call: TRBV6-6
cdr3_nt: TGTGCCAGCAGTTCAGGGGGTACTGAAGCTTTCTTT; cdr3_aa: CASSSGGTEAFF; clone_size: NA; d_call: TRBD1; j_call: TRBJ1-1; v_call: TRBV27
cdr3_nt: TGTGCCAGCAGCTCCAGGGACCGGGGGGCCAACGTCCTGACTTTC; cdr3_aa: CASSSRDRGANVLTF; clone_size: NA; d_call: NA; j_call: TRBJ2-6; v_call: TRBV5-4
cdr3_nt: TGCAGCGTTGAAGATTTTTTCCTCGGAGGTTCTAACTATGGCTACACCTTC; cdr3_aa: CSVEDFFLGGSNYGYTF; clone_size: few; d_call: NA; j_call: TRBJ1-2; v_call: TRBV29-1
cdr3_nt: TGTGCCAGCAGTTTAGGCCTATCTGGAGAGACCCAGTACTTC; cdr3_aa: CASSLGLSGETQYF; clone_size: NA; d_call: NA; j_call: TRBJ2-5; v_call: TRBV27
cdr3_nt: TGTGCCAGCAGTGACCGGACAGATGGGTCCTACGAGCAGTACTTC; cdr3_aa: CASSDRTDGSYEQYF; clone_size: NA; d_call: NA; j_call: TRBJ2-7; v_call: TRBV28
cdr3_nt: TGTGCCAGCAGTGAACGACAGGGACCTCAGCCCCAGCATTTT; cdr3_aa: CASSERQGPQPQHF; clone_size: NA; d_call: TRBD1; j_call: TRBJ1-5; v_call: TRBV6-1
cdr3_nt: TGTGCCATCAGGACGGGGAACACTGAAGCTTTCTTT; cdr3_aa: CAIRTGNTEAFF; clone_size: NA; d_call: NA; j_call: TRBJ1-1; v_call: TRBV6-5
cdr3_nt: TGTGCCAGTAGTATCGGACAGGACTATCAGCCCCAGCATTTT; cdr3_aa: CASSIGQDYQPQHF; clone_size: NA; d_call: TRBD1; j_call: TRBJ1-5; v_call: TRBV19
cdr3_nt: TGTGCCAGCAGTGAAACTAGCTTGGGGTACGAGCAGTACTTC; cdr3_aa: CASSETSLGYEQYF; clone_size: NA; d_call: NA; j_call: TRBJ2-7; v_call: TRBV2
cdr3_nt: TGCAGCGTTGAAATGGCAATGATACACACCGGGGAGCTGTTTTTT; cdr3_aa: CSVEMAMIHTGELFF; clone_size: NA; d_call: NA; j_call: TRBJ2-2; v_call: TRBV29-1
cdr3_nt: TGTGCCAGCAGCGTCAACAGGGGTGCCACTGAAGCTTTCTTT; cdr3_aa: CASSVNRGATEAFF; clone_size: NA; d_call: TRBD1; j_call: TRBJ1-1; v_call: TRBV7-9
cdr3_nt: TGTGCCAGCAGTGACCGCGCGGGGGAAACAGATACGCAGTATTTT; cdr3_aa: CASSDRAGETDTQYF; clone_size: NA; d_call: TRBD2; j_call: TRBJ2-3; v_call: TRBV6-4
cdr3_nt: TGTGCCAGCAGCTTAGAACAGGGGGCAGACACCGGGGAGCTGTTTTTT; cdr3_aa: CASSLEQGADTGELFF; clone_size: NA; d_call: TRBD1; j_call: TRBJ2-2; v_call: TRBV7-9
cdr3_nt: TGTGCCAGCAGCTTACCAGGGGGCCCTCTACTAGCGGGGGGCCGCTACAATGAGCAGTTCTTC; cdr3_aa: CASSLPGGPLLAGGRYNEQFF; clone_size: NA; d_call: TRBD2; j_call: TRBJ2-1; v_call: TRBV7-6
cdr3_nt: TGTGCCAGCAGTTTACTAGCGGGGGTTCCTGATACGCAGTATTTT; cdr3_aa: CASSLLAGVPDTQYF; clone_size: once; d_call: TRBD2; j_call: TRBJ2-3; v_call: TRBV27
cdr3_nt: TGCGCCAGCAGCCAGATCACAGGGGGTAATTCACCCCTCCACTTT; cdr3_aa: CASSQITGGNSPLHF; clone_size: NA; d_call: TRBD1; j_call: TRBJ1-6; v_call: TRBV4-3
cdr3_nt: TGTGCCAGCAAGAAGGCAGGGATGACTGAAGCTTTCTTT; cdr3_aa: CASKKAGMTEAFF; clone_size: NA; d_call: NA; j_call: TRBJ1-1; v_call: TRBV27
cdr3_nt: TGTGCCAGCAGTTTCGAGGGTGAGACTGAAGCTTTCTTT; cdr3_aa: CASSFEGETEAFF; clone_size: NA; d_call: NA; j_call: TRBJ1-1; v_call: TRBV28
cdr3_nt: TGTGCCAGCAGCTTCTCTTTACTACAGGGCGAGCAGTACTTC; cdr3_aa: CASSFSLLQGEQYF; clone_size: NA; d_call: NA; j_call: TRBJ2-7; v_call: TRBV7-9
cdr3_nt: TGTGCCAGCAGAGTTGGGGGGCTCAATGAGCAGTTCTTC; cdr3_aa: CASRVGGLNEQFF; clone_size: NA; d_call: NA; j_call: TRBJ2-1; v_call: TRBV6-5